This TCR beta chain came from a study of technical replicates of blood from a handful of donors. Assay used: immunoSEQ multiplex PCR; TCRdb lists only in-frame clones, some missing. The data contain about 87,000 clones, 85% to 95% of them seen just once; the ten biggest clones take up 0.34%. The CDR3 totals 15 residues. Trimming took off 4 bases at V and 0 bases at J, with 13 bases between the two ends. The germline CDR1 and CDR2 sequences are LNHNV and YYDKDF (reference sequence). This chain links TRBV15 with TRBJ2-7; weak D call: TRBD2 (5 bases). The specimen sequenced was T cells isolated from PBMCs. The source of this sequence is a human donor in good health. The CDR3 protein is CATSKSISGSYEQYF. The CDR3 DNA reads TGTGCCACCAGCAAATCTATAAGCGGCTCCTACGAGCAGTACTTC.